The clone carrying this TCR beta chain appeared a few times. What it recognizes is unknown. This specimen comes from a study of cytomegalovirus exposure and HLA in healthy donors. Amplification used 60 Vbeta primers and 13 Jbeta primers. Method: immunoSEQ multiplex PCR; TCRdb's copy keeps in-frame clones and lacks some. The table has some 120,000 clones, 75% to 90% seen once. Study-wide findings and caveats: Testing in vitro showed a few CMV-associated chains specific for CMV antigens. In a later analysis, TCR beta V- and J-gene trimming showed a link to a missense DCLRE1C variant.

The V and J ends lost 2 bases and 3 bases, in that order; junction bases with no gene match: 7. Germline V gene lookup returns CDR1 MGHRA and CDR2 YSYEKL. The CDR3 runs to 16 residues. The receptor was isolated from a male donor in good health and CMV-seronegative. The V gene is TRBV4-1, the J gene TRBJ1-5, with TRBD1 identical over 7 bases. The sequencing sample was made of PBMCs. This chain's CDR3 is CASSQTTGKHNQPQHF. As DNA, the CDR3 is TGCGCCAGCAGCCAAACGACAGGGAAACACAATCAGCCCCAGCATTTT.